Below are 14 T cell receptor beta chains sequenced from a single sample in a study of T cells in women clearing cervical HPV infection (dated by TCRdb to 2016 to 2018). The library was generated by the immunoSEQ multiplex PCR assay. Not all clones reach the TCRdb copy of this immuneACCESS table, which keeps in-frame sequences only. Checked studies attribute under half of the gap to unresolved V genes and leave the rest unexplained. For this sample, the table gives tens of thousands of clones. 6% to 7.5% of the sample lies in the top ten. The sequencing input was blood buffy coat. All receptors derive from a woman between 18 and 70 years old with a cervical HPV16 infection that either progressed to CIN3+ or cleared (not recorded which).

Concerning this clone itself: From the germline J gene comes the end of the CDR3, since the read stops 3 residues before it. The J gene is TRBJ1-2, the V gene TRBV30; a weak D match, TRBD1 (5 bases). Germline V gene sequence: CDR1 GTSNPN, CDR2 SVGIG (reference sequence). The length of the CDR3 is 15 residues. The part of the CDR3 DNA that was read is TGTGCCTGGAGAAAGCGGGGGGTCTCCTACAATGAC. Translating gives CAWRKRGVSYND. The entire CDR3 sequence reads CAWRKRGVSYNDYTF.

Remarks on this clone: The CDR3 end lies 3 residues beyond the end of the read and is filled in from the germline J gene. This sequence joins TRBV7-9 and TRBJ2-7; TRBD1 matches 10 bases. This CDR3 comprises 15 residues. The germline V gene encodes CDR1 SEHNR and CDR2 FQNEAQ (reference sequence). V dropped 5 bases and J dropped 4; count of bases not matched to a gene: 8. The CDR3 sequence: CASSPRDRGKYEQYF. Incomplete CDR3 DNA: TGTGCCAGCAGCCCACGGGACAGGGGTAAGTACGAG. Complete variable domain (other parts from reference TRBV7-9 and TRBJ2-7): DTGVSQNPRHKITKRGQNVTFRCDPISEHNRLYWYRQTLGQGPEFLTYFQNEAQLEKSRLLSDRFSAERPKGSFSTLEIQRTEQGDSAMYLCASSPRDRGKYEQYFGPGTRLTVT.

A word on this clone: The read falls 3 residues short of the CDR3 end, and the missing part is taken from the germline J gene. The genes are TRBV2 and TRBJ2-4; weak D call: TRBD2 (6 bases). The germline V gene has CDR1 SNHLY and CDR2 FYNNEI. The V end lost 8 bases, the J end lost 8 bases, and 19 bases lay between the germline ends. This CDR3 region has 14 residues. Partial CDR3 DNA: TGTGCCAGCTGGGGGGTACCACGGACTGACATT. Protein: CASWGVPRTDI. The complete CDR3 reads CASWGVPRTDIQYF.

As concerns this clone: The read is 3 residues too short to cover the CDR3 end, so that end is filled in from the germline J gene. This rearrangement joins TRBV19 to TRBJ1-2, with no clear D. This CDR3 contains 14 residues. Germline assignment: CDR1 LNHDA and CDR2 SQIVND (reference sequence). The CDR3 spells CASSIFPGSNDYTF. CDR3 DNA (partial): TGTGCCAGTAGTATTTTCCCGGGTTCCAATGAC.

To note about this clone: At one end the junction does not follow the germline gene, possibly because of a read error. The missing CDR3 end, 3 residues past where the read stops, is filled in from the germline J gene. Other DNA sequences from this sample encode an identical CDR3 as well. The chain is built from TRBV30 and TRBJ1-3; D gene unclear. Per the germline V gene, CDR1 is GTSNPN and CDR2 is SVGIG (reference sequence). CDR3 length: 16 residues. The part of the CDR3 DNA that was read is TGTGCCTGGAGTGTACCTCCCGAACAGTCTGGAAACACG. Its translation: CAWSVPPEQSGNT. The CDR3 as a whole reads CAWSVPPEQSGNTIYF.

Comments on this clone: The sequence runs out 3 residues before the end of the CDR3; the remainder is reconstructed from the germline J gene. The chain recombines TRBV7-3 with TRBJ2-4, with 8 bases matching TRBD2. After removal of 2 bases from V and 8 bases from J, the junction contained 2 bases not matched to a gene. Per the germline V gene, CDR1 is SGHTA and CDR2 is FQGTGA. The CDR3 runs 13 residues. The CDR3 DNA, read in part, is TGTGCCAGCAGCTTAGACGGGGGGGACATT. This translates into CASSLDGGDI. The full CDR3 protein is CASSLDGGDIQYF.

Points on this clone: The read halts 3 residues ahead of the CDR3 end, with the missing end drawn from the germline J gene. The rearrangement uses TRBV5-1 and TRBJ1-1; TRBD1 agrees at 11 bases. The CDR3 consists of 15 residues. J gave up 4 bases and V 0 bases, and 2 bases lay outside the gene matches. Germline loops: CDR1 SGHRS, CDR2 YFSETQ. CDR3 DNA, as far as it was read: TGCGCCAGCAGCTTGGTGGGACAGGGGGGCACTGAA. It yields the protein CASSLVGQGGTE. The whole CDR3 sequence is CASSLVGQGGTEAFF. Complete variable domain (other parts from reference TRBV5-1 and TRBJ1-1): KAGVTQTPRYLIKTRGQQVTLSCSPISGHRSVSWYQQTPGQGLQFLFEYFSETQRNKGNFPGRFSGRQFSNSRSEMNVSTLELGDSALYLCASSLVGQGGTEAFFGQGTRLTVV.

Worth noting for this clone: The read ends 3 residues before the CDR3 terminus; that terminus is restored from the germline J gene. V and J are TRBV30 and TRBJ2-7; D not resolved. The CDR3 extends over 12 amino acids. V lost 0 bases to trimming and J lost 6 bases, with 9 bases between them. The V gene's germline CDR1 is GTSNPN and CDR2 SVGIG (reference sequence). CDR3 DNA, as far as it was read: TGTGCCTGGAGTGTTAGGGTAAGCGAG. Protein: CAWSVRVSE. The CDR3 reads in full as CAWSVRVSEQYF.

On this clone itself: The read halts 3 residues ahead of the CDR3 end, with the missing end drawn from the germline J gene. J is TRBJ1-1 and V is TRBV30; D is unclear. Germline assignment: CDR1 GTSNPN and CDR2 SVGIG (reference sequence). CDR3 length: 12 residues. Trimming took off 8 bases at V and 6 bases at J, with 16 bases between the two ends. CDR3 in amino acids: CAQYYPEPEAFF. CDR3 DNA (partial): TGTGCCCAATACTACCCCGAACCTGAA.

As regards this clone: Read sequence stops 3 residues before the CDR3 end, and the germline J gene provides the missing end. The chain recombines TRBV20-1 with TRBJ1-1; D is undetermined. V lost 1 base, J lost 3 bases, and 12 bases lay in between. Looked up from germline, CDR1 is DFQATT and CDR2 is SNEGSKA (reference sequence). The CDR3 covers 14 residues. Partial CDR3 DNA: TGCAGTGCTAGAGCTCAAGGGCATGACACTGAA. Translating gives CSARAQGHDTE. The entire CDR3 is CSARAQGHDTEAFF.

Comment on this clone: Other DNA sequences from this sample encode an identical CDR3 as well. CDR3 bases read: TGTGCCAGCAGTGGTGAGGGCTATGGC. Translated: CASSGEGYG. The full CDR3 protein is CASSGEGYGYTF. The V gene is TRBV2, the J gene TRBJ1-2; D remains ambiguous. The CDR3 end falls 3 residues outside the read, so it is completed with the germline J gene. Trimming took off 4 bases at V and 4 bases at J, with 7 bases between the two ends. The CDR3 runs to 12 residues. CDR1 is SNHLY and CDR2 is FYNNEI in the germline V gene.

Here the CDR3 reads CSARGAANQPQHF. The CDR3 bases that were read are TGCAGTGCTAGAGGGGCTGCCAATCAGCCC. The chain joins TRBV20-1 to TRBJ1-5; D ambiguous. The observed sequence ends 3 residues before the CDR3 terminus, with the missing tail filled in from the germline J gene. V was pared by 1 base and J by 3 bases, with 7 bases between. CDR1 is DFQATT, CDR2 SNEGSKA, per germline (reference sequence). The CDR3 runs 13 residues.

Concerning this clone: The read ends 3 residues early relative to the CDR3; the germline J gene fills the gap. The chain is built from TRBV6-2 or TRBV6-3 and TRBJ2-1; 9 bases agree with TRBD2. V lost 5 bases to trimming and J lost 5 bases; unmatched junction nucleotides: 10. The CDR3 spans 16 residues. CDR1 is MNHEY, CDR2 SVGEGT, per germline. The sequenced part of the CDR3 DNA is TGTGCCAGCAGTCCTCTAGCGGGACGCCGCCACAATGAG. It translates to CASSPLAGRRHNE. Given in full, the CDR3 is CASSPLAGRRHNEQFF.

As to this clone: Read sequence stops 3 residues before the CDR3 end, and the germline J gene provides the missing end. The V and J genes are TRBV9 and TRBJ2-5, with 10 bases lining up with TRBD2. V shed 2 bases and J 5 bases; nucleotides not matched to a gene: 6. The V gene's germline CDR1 is SGDLS and CDR2 YYNGEE. This CDR3 is built from 15 residues. CDR3 DNA (partial): TGTGCCAGCAGCGTTAGCGGGAGGATCTGGGAGACC. Translation: CASSVSGRIWET. The entire CDR3 protein is CASSVSGRIWETQYF.